The clone carrying this T cell receptor beta chain was seen once. Its antigen is still unknown. The CDR3 has 14 amino acids. Germline V gene lookup returns CDR1 SNHLY and CDR2 FYNNEI. With V trimmed by 4 bases and J by 8 bases, 10 bases remained unmatched. This specimen belongs to a study of cytomegalovirus exposure and HLA in healthy donors. Points from the study as a whole: Most CMV-associated TCR beta chains appeared HLA-restricted in a later analysis. Analysis was carried out at a later point, and it linked a missense DCLRE1C variant to TCR beta V- and J-gene trimming. Earlier analysis looked at TCR beta V segments, and most were productive about 87% or about 30% of the time.

PCR used 60 Vbeta primers and 13 Jbeta primers. Profiled with immunoSEQ multiplex PCR; TCRdb holds only in-frame clones, not every one. The sample yields some 96,000 clones, 60% to 80% seen once. The genes are TRBV2 and TRBJ1-2; TRBD1 agrees at 7 bases. The sequence was collected from a man in his 60s in good health and CMV-seronegative. Sequenced input: PBMCs. CDR3 sequence: CASSVDRSRSGYTF. CDR3 nucleotides: TGTGCCAGCAGTGTGGACAGGTCCAGAAGCGGCTACACCTTC.